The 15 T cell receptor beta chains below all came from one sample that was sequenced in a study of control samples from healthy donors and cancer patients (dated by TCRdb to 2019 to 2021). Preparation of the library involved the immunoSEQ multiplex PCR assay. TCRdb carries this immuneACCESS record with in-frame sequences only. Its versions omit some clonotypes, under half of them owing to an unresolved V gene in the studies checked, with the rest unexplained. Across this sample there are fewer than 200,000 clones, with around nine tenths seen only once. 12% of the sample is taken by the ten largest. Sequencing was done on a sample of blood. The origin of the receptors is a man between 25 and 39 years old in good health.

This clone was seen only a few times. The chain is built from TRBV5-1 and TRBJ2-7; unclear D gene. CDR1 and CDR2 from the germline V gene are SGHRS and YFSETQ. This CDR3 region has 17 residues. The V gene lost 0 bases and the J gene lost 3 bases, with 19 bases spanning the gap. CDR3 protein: CASSLALGAQVGYEQYF. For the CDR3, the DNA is TGCGCCAGCAGCTTGGCCTTAGGAGCGCAGGTTGGCTACGAGCAGTACTTC.

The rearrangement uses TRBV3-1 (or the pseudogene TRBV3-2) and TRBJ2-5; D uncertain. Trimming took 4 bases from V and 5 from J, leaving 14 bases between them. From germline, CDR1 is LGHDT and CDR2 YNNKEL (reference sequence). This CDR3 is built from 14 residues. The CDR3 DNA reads TGTGCCAGCAGCCCCTCCTCTGCCGGGGAGACCCAGTACTTC. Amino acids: CASSPSSAGETQYF.

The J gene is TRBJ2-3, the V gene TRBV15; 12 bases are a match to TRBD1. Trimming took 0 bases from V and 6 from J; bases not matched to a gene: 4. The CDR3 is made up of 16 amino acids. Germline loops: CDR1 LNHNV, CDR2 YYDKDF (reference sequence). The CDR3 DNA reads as TGTGCCACCAGCAGAGAAGGGACAGGGGGCGCGGATACGCAGTATTTT. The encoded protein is CATSREGTGGADTQYF.

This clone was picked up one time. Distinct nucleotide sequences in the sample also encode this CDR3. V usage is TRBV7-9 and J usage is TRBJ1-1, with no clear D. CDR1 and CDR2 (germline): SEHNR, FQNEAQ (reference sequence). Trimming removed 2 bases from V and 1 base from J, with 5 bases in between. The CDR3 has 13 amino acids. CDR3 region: CASSLSGNTEAFF. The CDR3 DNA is TGTGCCAGCAGCTTATCTGGGAACACTGAAGCTTTCTTT.

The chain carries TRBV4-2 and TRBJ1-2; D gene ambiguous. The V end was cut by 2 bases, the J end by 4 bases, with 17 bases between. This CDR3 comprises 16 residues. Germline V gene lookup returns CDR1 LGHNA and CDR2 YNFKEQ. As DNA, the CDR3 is TGTGCCAGCAGCCAAACCTTCGATAGACGTCGCTATGGCTACACCTTC. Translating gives CASSQTFDRRRYGYTF.

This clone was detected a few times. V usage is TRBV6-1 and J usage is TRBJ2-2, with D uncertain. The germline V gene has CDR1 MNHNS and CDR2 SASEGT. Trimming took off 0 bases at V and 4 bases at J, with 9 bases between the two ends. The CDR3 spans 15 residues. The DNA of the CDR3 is TGTGCCAGCAGTGAAGCGTATGGCACCACCGGGGAGCTGTTTTTT. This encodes CASSEAYGTTGELFF.

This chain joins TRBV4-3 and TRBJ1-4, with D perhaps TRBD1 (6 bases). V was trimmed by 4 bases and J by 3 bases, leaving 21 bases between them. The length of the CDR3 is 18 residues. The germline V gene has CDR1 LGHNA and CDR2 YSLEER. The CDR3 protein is CASSLDPQPGGPNEKLFF. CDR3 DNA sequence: TGCGCCAGCAGCCTAGACCCTCAGCCTGGGGGCCCTAATGAAAAACTGTTTTTT.

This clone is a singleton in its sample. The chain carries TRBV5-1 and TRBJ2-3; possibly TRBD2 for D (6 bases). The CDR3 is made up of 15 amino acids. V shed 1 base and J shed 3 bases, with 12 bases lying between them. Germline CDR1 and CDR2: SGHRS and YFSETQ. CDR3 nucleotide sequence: TGCGCCAGCAGCTTGAGTTGGGGGGTGACAGATACGCAGTATTTT. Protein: CASSLSWGVTDTQYF. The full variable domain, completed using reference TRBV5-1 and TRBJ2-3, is KAGVTQTPRYLIKTRGQQVTLSCSPISGHRSVSWYQQTPGQGLQFLFEYFSETQRNKGNFPGRFSGRQFSNSRSEMNVSTLELGDSALYLCASSLSWGVTDTQYFGPGTRLTVL.

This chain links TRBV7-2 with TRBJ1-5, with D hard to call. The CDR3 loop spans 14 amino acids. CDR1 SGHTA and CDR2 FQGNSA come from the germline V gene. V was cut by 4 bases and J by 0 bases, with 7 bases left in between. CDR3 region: CASSYGSSNQPQHF. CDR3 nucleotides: TGTGCCAGCAGCTACGGGTCTAGCAATCAGCCCCAGCATTTT.

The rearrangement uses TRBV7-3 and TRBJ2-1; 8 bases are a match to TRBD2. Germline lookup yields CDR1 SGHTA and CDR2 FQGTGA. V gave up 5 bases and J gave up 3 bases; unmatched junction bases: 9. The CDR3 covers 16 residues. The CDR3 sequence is CASSPTTSGFYNEQFF. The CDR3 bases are TGTGCCAGCAGCCCGACAACTAGCGGATTCTACAATGAGCAGTTCTTC.

The CDR3 here is CASTARSYNSPLHF. The CDR3 DNA is TGTGCCAGCACAGCACGCTCCTATAATTCACCCCTCCACTTT. The V and J genes are TRBV6-5 and TRBJ1-6, with D unclear. This CDR3 is built from 14 residues. CDR1 MNHEY and CDR2 SVGAGI come from the germline V gene. V lost 7 bases to trimming and J lost 0 bases, with 7 bases between them.

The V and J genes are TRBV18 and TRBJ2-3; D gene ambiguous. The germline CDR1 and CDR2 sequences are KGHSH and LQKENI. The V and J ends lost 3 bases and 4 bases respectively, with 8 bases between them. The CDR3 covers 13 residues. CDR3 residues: CASSPDQADTQYF. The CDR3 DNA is TGTGCCAGCTCACCGGATCAGGCAGATACGCAGTATTTT.

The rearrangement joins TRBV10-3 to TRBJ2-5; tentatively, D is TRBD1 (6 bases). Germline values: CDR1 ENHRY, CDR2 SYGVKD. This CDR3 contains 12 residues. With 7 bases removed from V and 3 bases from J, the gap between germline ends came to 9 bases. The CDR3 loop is CAIKGDKETQYF. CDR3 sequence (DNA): TGTGCCATCAAGGGGGACAAAGAGACCCAGTACTTC.

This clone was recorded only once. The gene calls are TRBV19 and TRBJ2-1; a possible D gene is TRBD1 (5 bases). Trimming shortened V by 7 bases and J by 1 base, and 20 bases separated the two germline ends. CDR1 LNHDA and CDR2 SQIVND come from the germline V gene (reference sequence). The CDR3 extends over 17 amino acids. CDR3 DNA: TGTGCCAGTACCCCCAGACTCGATGGGGCTTCCTACAATGAGCAGTTCTTC. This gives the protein CASTPRLDGASYNEQFF.

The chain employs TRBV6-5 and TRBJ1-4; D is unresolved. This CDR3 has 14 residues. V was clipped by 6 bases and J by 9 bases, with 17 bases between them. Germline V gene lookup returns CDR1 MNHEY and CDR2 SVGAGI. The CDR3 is CASSADTPAQKLFF. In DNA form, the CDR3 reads TGTGCCAGCAGCGCAGATACACCCGCGCAAAAACTGTTTTTT.